The 9 T cell receptor beta chains given below trace back to one sample, sequenced in a study of blood T cell repertoires in COVID-19. Measured with immunoSEQ multiplex PCR; TCRdb has only the in-frame clones, and not every one. The sample yields around 140,000 clones, over 60% seen once. Sequencing was performed on peripheral blood. The receptors were sampled from a woman in her forties or fifties with active or convalescent COVID-19.

This clone was seen ten or more times. This specimen includes other DNA sequences encoding the same CDR3. The V gene is TRBV9, the J gene TRBJ2-2, with 8 bases that match TRBD1. CDR3 size: 14 residues. After removal of 2 bases from V and 4 bases from J, the junction contained 1 base not matched to a gene. Per germline, CDR1 SGDLS and CDR2 YYNGEE. CDR3 sequence (DNA): TGTGCCAGCAGCGTGGACAGGGCCACCGGGGAGCTGTTTTTT. This gives the protein CASSVDRATGELFF.

The chain is built from TRBV7-9 and TRBJ1-1; D is undetermined. The CDR3 covers 14 residues. Germline assignment: CDR1 SEHNR and CDR2 FQNEAQ (reference sequence). Trimming cost V 5 bases and J 3 bases, with 13 bases left between them. This CDR3 is CASSRTPGDTEAFF. For the CDR3, the DNA is TGTGCCAGCAGCCGAACCCCGGGAGACACTGAAGCTTTCTTT.

Only a few counts were recorded for this clone. This chain links TRBV29-1 with TRBJ2-2; D gene uncertain. Trimming pared 7 bases from V and 5 bases from J, leaving 11 bases between. Germline V gene data show CDR1 as SQVTM and CDR2 as ANQGSEA. This CDR3 has 12 residues. This CDR3 is CSATDGTGELFF. The CDR3 nucleotides are TGCAGCGCGACCGACGGGACCGGGGAGCTGTTTTTT.

The rearrangement uses TRBV7-2 and TRBJ1-2, with 7 bases fitting TRBD1. This CDR3 spans 13 amino acids. V lost 0 bases to trimming and J lost 8 bases; unmatched junction nucleotides: 3. The V gene's germline CDR1 is SGHTA and CDR2 FQGNSA. The CDR3 DNA sequence: TGTGCCAGCAGCTTAGCCACAGGGGACGGCTACACCTTC. The encoded protein is CASSLATGDGYTF.

The chain recombines TRBV4-3 with TRBJ1-3, with no clear D. V was shortened by 0 bases and J by 3 bases, with 6 bases between the two germline ends. Germline CDR1 reads LGHNA; CDR2 reads YSLEER. The CDR3 has 14 amino acids. The CDR3 nucleotides are TGCGCCAGCAGCCAAGATGGCAGTGGAAACACCATATATTTT. Protein: CASSQDGSGNTIYF.

This rearrangement joins TRBV7-2 to TRBJ1-1, with TRBD1 matching over 10 bases. CDR3 length: 15 amino acids. CDR1 SGHTA and CDR2 FQGNSA come from the germline V gene. The V and J ends lost 4 bases and 3 bases, in that order; junction bases with no gene match: 5. This CDR3 is CASSYLTGGYTEAFF. The DNA for the CDR3 is TGTGCCAGCAGCTATTTGACAGGGGGCTACACTGAAGCTTTCTTT.

CDR3 DNA: TGCGCCAGCAGCCAAGATCCGGGAGCTAGCGGGGCTGTTGGGGGTTCCTACGAGCAGTACTTC. The encoded protein is CASSQDPGASGAVGGSYEQYF. The chain has TRBV4-3 and TRBJ2-7; 9 bases fit TRBD2. Germline trimming cut 0 bases from V and 1 base from J; bases unmatched to any gene: 19. CDR1 and CDR2 (germline): LGHNA, YSLEER. CDR3 length: 21 amino acids.

This clone was detected once. The chain uses TRBV28 and TRBJ1-6; perhaps TRBD1 as D (5 bases). CDR1 and CDR2 (germline): MDHEN, SYDVKM. The CDR3 runs 15 residues. V dropped 7 bases and J dropped 10 bases, with 20 bases sitting between them. As DNA, the CDR3 is TGTGCCAGCAAACCCCCCCCTGGGCAGGGATCACCCCTCCACTTT. Its translation: CASKPPPGQGSPLHF. Supplemented by reference TRBV28 and TRBJ1-6, the full variable domain reads DVKVTQSSRYLVKRTGEKVFLECVQDMDHENMFWYRQDPGLGLRLIYFSYDVKMKEKGDIPEGYSVSREKKERFSLILESASTNQTSMYLCASKPPPGQGSPLHFGNGTRLTVT.

The J gene is TRBJ2-1, the V gene TRBV7-3, with D possibly matching TRBD2 (5 bases). This CDR3 has 15 amino acids. V was pared by 2 bases and J by 0 bases, with 8 bases between. CDR1 is SGHTA, CDR2 FQGTGA, per germline. CDR3 in amino acids: CASSLGAGSYNEQFF. CDR3 nucleotides: TGTGCCAGCAGCTTAGGTGCGGGCTCCTACAATGAGCAGTTCTTC.